This T cell receptor (beta chain) was sequenced during a study of blood T cell repertoires in COVID-19. Authors' analysis steps: Estimated nucleated cell counts came from reference gene primer amplification. Repertoires were generated with immunoSEQ multiplex PCR, while TCRdb's copy carries only in-frame clones and drops some. For V, J and clone size, that table is used; D and trimming come from the DNA. Of hundreds of thousands of clones in the sample, approximately 90% were seen once. The CDR3 contains 13 residues. Per germline, CDR1 ENHRY and CDR2 SYGVKD. Deletions cut 7 bases from V and 7 bases from J, with 14 bases between.

This sequence joins TRBV10-3 and TRBJ1-5; a possible D gene is TRBD1 (5 bases). The clonotype originates from a man aged 35 to 55 with acute or convalescent COVID-19. The material sequenced was peripheral blood. This CDR3 reads CAITGQPDQPQHF. As DNA, the CDR3 is TGTGCCATCACTGGACAACCTGACCAGCCCCAGCATTTT.